The entry below gives a single T cell receptor (beta chain) sequence along with its context. This sample is part of a study of T cell changes during pregnancy in multiple sclerosis. Repertoires were generated with immunoSEQ multiplex PCR, while TCRdb's copy carries only in-frame clones and drops some. The sample yields around 34,000 clones, about nine tenths seen once. CDR3 length: 13 amino acids. Germline V lookup: CDR1 MNHEY, CDR2 SVGAGI. Trimming took off 5 bases at V and 4 bases at J, with 9 bases between the two ends. Sequencing used CD8+ T cells from peripheral blood mononuclear cells, obtained before pregnancy. This sequence originates from a female donor with multiple sclerosis, enrolled in a pregnancy study. The J gene is TRBJ1-5, the V gene TRBV6-5; D is ambiguous. The CDR3 sequence is CASSGGENQPQHF. In nucleotides, the CDR3 is TGTGCCAGCAGTGGCGGGGAGAATCAGCCCCAGCATTTT.